Listed below are T cell receptor beta chains from one sample, sequenced in a study of CD8+CD57+ T cells in acquired aplastic anemia. TCRdb ran MiXCR on the reads and lists one entry per CDR3 protein. This sample has just over 150,000 distinct CDR3 sequences, with about 48% found just once. Sample: sorted CD4+, CD8+, or CD8+CD57+ T cells (not recorded which) from PBMCs. These receptors were obtained from a human donor with aplastic anemia. Both conserved end residues are part of each CDR3. D genes are given only for firm matches. A row's size may be missing; if present it is once, few, many or a size class.

V gene: TRBV5-6
D gene: .
clone size: many
J gene: TRBJ2-3
CDR3 DNA: TGTGCCAGCGCCCCGGACTTCACAGATACGCAGTATTTT
CDR3 protein: CASAPDFTDTQYF

V gene: TRBV7-6
D gene: .
clone size: many
J gene: TRBJ1-4
CDR3 DNA: TGTGCCAGCAGCTTAGAAGCAGGGTCCAATGAAAAACTGTTTTTT
CDR3 protein: CASSLEAGSNEKLFF

V gene: TRBV7-8
D gene: .
clone size: many
J gene: TRBJ2-7
CDR3 DNA: TGTGCCAGCAGCTCCCCTCCGGGAGAGCAGTACTTC
CDR3 protein: CASSSPPGEQYF

V gene: TRBV2
D gene: .
clone size: once
J gene: TRBJ1-1
CDR3 DNA: TGTGCCAGCATTTGGGACCAGAACACTGAAGCTTTCTTT
CDR3 protein: CASIWDQNTEAFF

V gene: TRBV19
D gene: .
clone size: .
J gene: TRBJ2-6
CDR3 DNA: TGTGCCAGTAGTATGCCACACCCCTCTGGGGCCAACGTCCTGACTTTC
CDR3 protein: CASSMPHPSGANVLTF

V gene: TRBV11-3
D gene: .
clone size: many
J gene: TRBJ2-3
CDR3 DNA: TGTGCCAGCAGCTGGGACTCAGATACGCAGTATTTT
CDR3 protein: CASSWDSDTQYF

V gene: TRBV29-1
D gene: .
clone size: .
J gene: TRBJ2-3
CDR3 DNA: TGCAGCGCCGCAGCAGGGGATACGCAGTATTTT
CDR3 protein: CSAAAGDTQYF

V gene: TRBV6-5
D gene: .
clone size: .
J gene: TRBJ2-7
CDR3 DNA: TGTGCCAGCAGTTACCCCGAGTTCTACGAGCAGTACTTC
CDR3 protein: CASSYPEFYEQYF

V gene: TRBV7-9
D gene: .
clone size: once
J gene: TRBJ1-6
CDR3 DNA: TGTGCCAGCAGTCCCCTGGGGGTTAATTCACCCCTCCACTTT
CDR3 protein: CASSPLGVNSPLHF

V gene: TRBV30
D gene: TRBD1
clone size: .
J gene: TRBJ1-2
CDR3 DNA: TGTGCCTGGAGGGGGACAGGGGAGGGCTACACCTTC
CDR3 protein: CAWRGTGEGYTF

V gene: TRBV11-2
D gene: .
clone size: many
J gene: TRBJ1-2
CDR3 DNA: TGTGCCAGCAGCTTAACCGGGCCGCATAACTATGGCTACACCTTC
CDR3 protein: CASSLTGPHNYGYTF